These 17 T cell receptor beta chains were sequenced from one sample in a study of cytomegalovirus exposure and HLA in healthy donors. Some clones are missing from TCRdb's copy, which holds only in-frame ones; the method was immunoSEQ multiplex PCR. The sample consists of a few hundred thousand clones, roughly 88% of them appearing once. Sample: PBMCs. Receptors originate from a young woman in good health and CMV-seronegative.

V is TRBV6-5 and J is TRBJ1-3; 7 bases match TRBD1. Germline values: CDR1 MNHEY, CDR2 SVGAGI. The CDR3 consists of 15 residues. The junction had 4 bases not matched to a gene; V was cut back by 5 bases and J by 0 bases. CDR3 protein: CASSTGTDSGNTIYF. In DNA form, the CDR3 reads TGTGCCAGCAGTACAGGGACAGACTCTGGAAACACCATATATTTT.

V usage is TRBV5-4 and J usage is TRBJ2-5, with 16 bases that match TRBD2. The trim removed 4 bases at V and 1 base at J, leaving 1 base unmatched. CDR1 SGHNT and CDR2 YYREEE come from the germline V gene (reference sequence). The CDR3 is 16 residues long. CDR3 in DNA: TGTGCCAGCAGCGGGACTAGCGGGAGGGCCCAAGAGACCCAGTACTTC. Translating gives CASSGTSGRAQETQYF.

V usage is TRBV11-2 and J usage is TRBJ2-1; 9 bases agree with TRBD2. The CDR3 extends over 14 amino acids. CDR1 and CDR2 (germline): SGHAT, FQNNGV. After removal of 4 bases from V and 9 bases from J, the junction contained 7 bases not matched to a gene. CDR3 nucleotides: TGTGCCAGCAGCTCGGGAGCGGGAGGTGGTGAGCAGTTCTTC. This codes for CASSSGAGGGEQFF.

The chain couples TRBV2 to TRBJ1-1; a possible D gene is TRBD1 (5 bases). V was cut by 1 base and J by 4 bases, with 13 bases left in between. CDR3 length: 15 amino acids. The germline V gene has CDR1 SNHLY and CDR2 FYNNEI. As DNA, the CDR3 is TGTGCCAGCAGTGAAGATCAGGCGGGGGGCACTGAAGCTTTCTTT. Amino acids: CASSEDQAGGTEAFF.

The chain is built from TRBV7-9 and TRBJ1-5, with D uncertain. This CDR3 has 12 amino acids. CDR1 SEHNR and CDR2 FQNEAQ come from the germline V gene (reference sequence). Trimming took 1 base from V and 6 from J, leaving 4 bases between them. In DNA form, the CDR3 reads TGTGCCAGCAGCTTAGACTTTCAGCCCCAGCATTTT. Translation gives CASSLDFQPQHF.

The CDR3 reads CASGLMGGGYTF. CDR3 nucleotide sequence: TGTGCTAGTGGTTTGATGGGGGGTGGCTACACCTTC. The V call is TRBV12-5, the J call TRBJ1-2; tentatively, D is TRBD1 (5 bases). There are 12 residues in the CDR3. Germline V gives CDR1 LGHNT, CDR2 FRNRAP. Trimming left V 2 bases short and J 7 bases short, with 8 bases between.

This chain links TRBV6-6 with TRBJ2-1; D uncertain. The CDR3 is 16 amino acids. Germline V gene sequence: CDR1 MNHNY, CDR2 SVGAGI (reference sequence). V lost 3 bases and J lost 0, with 12 bases in between. CDR3 nucleotide sequence: TGTGCCAGCAGTTATTCGGTTTCGAGCTCCTACAATGAGCAGTTCTTC. It is translated as CASSYSVSSSYNEQFF.

J is TRBJ2-7 and V is TRBV2, with TRBD2 matching over 10 bases. This CDR3 comprises 14 residues. V shed 6 bases, J shed 2 bases, and the junction held 4 bases outside the gene matches. Per germline, CDR1 SNHLY and CDR2 FYNNEI. CDR3: CASRTGTSAYEQYF. The DNA for the CDR3 is TGTGCCAGCAGGACCGGGACTAGCGCCTACGAGCAGTACTTC. The variable domain in full, with the rest retrieved from reference TRBV2 and TRBJ2-7, is EPEVTQTPSHQVTQMGQEVILRCVPISNHLYFYWYRQILGQKVEFLVSFYNNEISEKSEIFDDQFSVERPDGSNFTLKIRSTKLEDSAMYFCASRTGTSAYEQYFGPGTRLTVT.

DNA of the CDR3: TGTGCCACCGAAGGGACTAGCGGAAACAATGAGCAGTTCTTC. It is translated as CATEGTSGNNEQFF. The chain carries TRBV27 and TRBJ2-1; TRBD2 aligns across 11 bases. Germline CDR1 is MNHEY and CDR2 is SMNVEV (reference sequence). The V gene end was trimmed by 10 bases and the J gene end by 5 bases; junction bases not matched to a gene: 7. The CDR3 is 14 amino acids.

The V and J genes are TRBV5-4 and TRBJ2-7; D is perhaps TRBD1 (5 bases). This CDR3 region has 14 residues. The ends were cut back, 0 bases at V and 4 bases at J, with 11 bases in the middle. CDR1 is SGHNT, CDR2 YYREEE, per germline (reference sequence). Here the CDR3 reads CASSLVGEVYEQYF. In DNA form, the CDR3 reads TGTGCCAGCAGCTTGGTAGGGGAAGTGTACGAGCAGTACTTC.

V usage is TRBV5-8 and J usage is TRBJ1-3; D is possibly TRBD1 (6 bases). In germline, CDR1 is SGHTS, CDR2 YDEGEE. V shed 7 bases and J shed 2 bases, with 16 bases lying between them. The CDR3 runs 15 residues. CDR3 amino acids: CASHFRGFPGNTIYF. Here the CDR3 DNA reads TGTGCCAGCCACTTCAGGGGATTTCCTGGAAACACCATATATTTT.

The V and J genes are TRBV6-5 and TRBJ1-5; D is perhaps TRBD1 (5 bases). Per the germline V gene, CDR1 is MNHEY and CDR2 is SVGAGI. CDR3 length: 13 amino acids. Trimming removed 2 bases at V and 4 bases at J, with 6 bases between. In nucleotides, the CDR3 is TGTGCCAGCAGTTACGGGGCGAATCAGCCCCAGCATTTT. As protein: CASSYGANQPQHF.

The chain carries TRBV27 and TRBJ2-7; TRBD1 aligns across 8 bases. The V gene end was trimmed by 8 bases and the J gene end by 4 bases; junction bases not matched to a gene: 10. This CDR3 is built from 14 residues. The germline CDR1 and CDR2 sequences are MNHEY and SMNVEV (reference sequence). CDR3 nucleotide sequence: TGTGCCAGCTGGGCGACAGGGGAAATTTACGAGCAGTACTTC. Translation gives CASWATGEIYEQYF.

The J gene is TRBJ1-2, the V gene TRBV27, with D possibly TRBD1 on 6 matching bases. Trimming cost V 6 bases and J 8 bases, with 16 bases left between them. Germline CDR1 reads MNHEY; CDR2 reads SMNVEV (reference sequence). This CDR3 spans 13 amino acids. CDR3 nucleotides: TGTGCCAGCAGCCAACAGGGAATCGGAGGCTACACCTTC. This sequence encodes CASSQQGIGGYTF.

The chain has TRBV30 and TRBJ2-1, with D unclear. The CDR3 totals 14 residues. Trimming pared 8 bases from V and 2 bases from J, leaving 16 bases between. Germline V CDR1 and CDR2: GTSNPN, SVGIG (reference sequence). This CDR3 is CARFSDSPYNEQFF. Written as DNA, the CDR3 is TGTGCCAGATTCTCTGACTCCCCCTACAATGAGCAGTTCTTC.

This chain joins TRBV2 and TRBJ2-7; 9 bases are shared with TRBD1. The CDR3 is made up of 16 amino acids. V was pared by 5 bases and J by 3 bases, with 11 bases of the junction left unmatched. The V gene's germline CDR1 is SNHLY and CDR2 FYNNEI. Here the CDR3 DNA reads TGTGCCAGCAGTCTCTTTCCCCCGGGACAGGGCTACGAGCAGTACTTC. Protein sequence: CASSLFPPGQGYEQYF.

This clone was observed once. CDR3: CASSDDRNTEAFF. DNA for the CDR3: TGTGCCAGCAGTGACGACAGGAACACTGAAGCTTTCTTT. V gene TRBV9 combines with J gene TRBJ1-1, with D perhaps TRBD1 (5 bases). Germline lookup yields CDR1 SGDLS and CDR2 YYNGEE. The CDR3 has 13 amino acids. Trimming stripped 5 bases from V and 1 base from J, with 9 bases between.